This T cell receptor (beta chain) was retrieved from a study of T cell responses to AZD1222 COVID-19 vaccine. Germline V CDR1 and CDR2: MDHEN, SYDVKM. This CDR3 is 12 amino acids long. V lost 6 bases and J 7 bases, leaving 9 bases between the germline ends. Clones were read by immunoSEQ multiplex PCR, and TCRdb kept only the in-frame ones, dropping some. Of fewer than 200,000 clones detected, just under 95% appear once; the ten largest clones hold more than 1.5%. The TCR was taken from an adult in good health. Specimen: peripheral blood, collected on day 0 of AZD1222 vaccination. V is TRBV28 and J is TRBJ1-4; D might be TRBD1 (5 bases). The CDR3, as DNA: TGTGCCAGCAGATGGGGGTTTGAAAAACTGTTTTTT. It yields the protein CASRWGFEKLFF.